This TCR beta chain was sequenced in a study of T cell repertoires in aging, cancer and after chemotherapy. Study-level background: Donors were grouped into six age bands spanning 30 or younger through 70 or older. Pre- and post-chemotherapy samples were paired from glioblastoma patients treated with temozolomide-based therapy.

General observations from the study: In cancer patients, declining TCR diversity with age involved lost richness and lost evenness. In each cancer cohort, median generation probability increased across chemotherapy, suggesting thymic output rebounded.

Rearranged V-D-J TRB sequences were amplified with a mixed TRB-A/B primer pool. MiXCR, applied by TCRdb to the multiplex PCR reads, yields one record per CDR3 protein. This sample has some 2,900 distinct CDR3 sequences, with roughly 34% found just once. TCR beta rearrangements were amplified from peripheral blood genomic DNA. Germline-derived CDR1 and CDR2 are SGHVS and FNYEAQ. The CDR3 covers 16 residues. V gave up 3 bases and J gave up 8 bases, with 21 bases separating them. For this clonotype: Its matching antigen is unknown.

This sequence originates from a human donor with a solid tumor. The rearrangement joins TRBV7-6 to TRBJ2-3, with D perhaps assigned TRBD1 or TRBD2 (6 bases each). The sequenced sample was blood. CDR3 amino acids: CASSFTGAPPEGTQYF. The CDR3 nucleotides are TGTGCCAGCAGCTTTACGGGGGCACCTCCCGAGGGTACGCAGTATTTT.